These 32 T cell receptor beta chains share one sample of origin, sequenced in a study of T cells after yellow fever vaccination. TCRdb re-called the 5' RACE reads through MiXCR, storing one row per CDR3 protein. The top ten clones hold roughly a quarter of a sample with 50,000 to 65,000 distinct CDR3 sequences, 6.6% of them seen once. Sequenced here: CD8+ T cells not binding an NS4B(214-222) dextramer, sorted from PBMCs, sampled approximately 40 days after the first yellow fever vaccination. The receptors shown here come from a man aged 18 to 30 who received the YFV17D yellow fever vaccine.

The chain is built from TRBV4-2 and TRBJ1-2; D gene uncertain. The CDR3 length is 17 residues. CDR1 and CDR2 (germline): LGHNA, YNFKEQ. V lost 3 bases and J 6 bases, leaving 23 bases between the germline ends. In nucleotides, the CDR3 is TGTGCCAGCAGCCACTTCGGACGCGTCGATGTTCTGAATGGCTACACCTTC. Translating gives CASSHFGRVDVLNGYTF.

This clonotype was counted at least ten times. The gene calls are TRBV27 and TRBJ2-7, with unresolved D. Per germline, CDR1 MNHEY and CDR2 SMNVEV (reference sequence). The ends were cut back, 2 bases at V and 7 bases at J, with 12 bases in the middle. This CDR3 spans 13 amino acids. CDR3: CASSLIGSREQYV. The CDR3 nucleotides are TGTGCCAGCAGTTTAATCGGGTCTCGGGAGCAGTACGTC.

This clonotype was detected a few times. This CDR3 is CASTSPPASRETQYF. The CDR3 region has the DNA TGTGCCAGCACGTCGCCCCCCGCTAGCCGGGAGACCCAGTACTTC. This rearrangement joins TRBV2 to TRBJ2-5; a weak D match, TRBD2 (5 bases). CDR3 length equals 15 residues. Germline CDR1 SNHLY, CDR2 FYNNEI. The V end was cut by 7 bases, the J end by 5 bases, with 20 bases between. Supplemented by reference TRBV2 and TRBJ2-5, the full variable domain reads EPEVTQTPSHQVTQMGQEVILRCVPISNHLYFYWYRQILGQKVEFLVSFYNNEISEKSEIFDDQFSVERPDGSNFTLKIRSTKLEDSAMYFCASTSPPASRETQYFGPGTRLLVL.

This clonotype showed up many times. Given a much more abundant clone one base away, this may be a read error. The chain carries TRBV4-3 and TRBJ2-7, with no clear D. V was trimmed by 1 base and J by 0 bases, leaving 7 bases between them. The CDR3 extends over 14 amino acids. Germline values: CDR1 LGHNA, CDR2 YSLEER. CDR3 DNA sequence: TGCGCCAGCAGCCAAGCCCGCAGCTCCTACGAGCAGTACTTC. This gives the protein CASSQARSSYEQYF.

This clonotype was observed a few times. The CDR3: CASSAGQHSNQPQHF. The CDR3 DNA sequence: TGTGCCAGCAGCGCGGGACAGCATAGCAATCAGCCCCAGCATTTT. The J gene is TRBJ1-5, the V gene TRBV5-6; 7 positions match TRBD1. With 4 bases clipped from V and 0 bases from J, the junction kept 4 bases outside the gene matches. CDR3 size: 15 residues. Looked up from germline, CDR1 is SGHDT and CDR2 is YYEEEE.

The chain is built from TRBV6-2 or TRBV6-3 and TRBJ2-7; a possible D gene is TRBD2 (5 bases). Trimming left V 8 bases short and J 2 bases short, with 16 bases between. The CDR3 covers 14 residues. Germline V gene sequence: CDR1 MNHEY, CDR2 SVGEGT. The CDR3 region is CASVTWTETYEQYV. Here the CDR3 DNA reads TGTGCCAGCGTAACCTGGACTGAAACCTACGAGCAGTACGTC.

This clonotype was detected ten times or more. The V and J genes are TRBV4-3 and TRBJ1-5; D unresolved. Germline V gives CDR1 LGHNA, CDR2 YSLEER. Trimming took off 2 bases at V and 0 bases at J, with 11 bases between the two ends. The CDR3 covers 16 residues. This chain's CDR3 is CASSQQIHDSNQPQHF. Here the CDR3 DNA reads TGCGCCAGCAGCCAACAAATCCATGATAGCAATCAGCCCCAGCATTTT.

This clonotype has just a few counts. The chain combines TRBV7-9 with TRBJ1-1; no definite D call. V was shortened by 5 bases and J by 5 bases, with 15 bases between the two germline ends. Per germline, CDR1 SEHNR and CDR2 FQNEAQ (reference sequence). The CDR3 runs to 14 residues. The DNA of the CDR3 is TGTGCCAGCAGCCTAACAACCTTGGGGACTGAAGCTTTCTTT. This codes for CASSLTTLGTEAFF.

This clonotype was seen a handful of times. The rearrangement links TRBV29-1 to TRBJ2-1, with TRBD2 as a possible D gene (7 bases). Trimming cost V 3 bases and J 2 bases, with 8 bases left between them. There are 13 residues in the CDR3. Germline lookup yields CDR1 SQVTM and CDR2 ANQGSEA. CDR3 region: CSVDGGPYNEQFF. The CDR3 DNA is TGCAGCGTTGACGGGGGGCCCTACAATGAGCAGTTCTTC.

This clonotype was seen only a few times. This chain connects TRBV7-9 to TRBJ2-3; D possibly corresponds to TRBD1 (5 bases). The CDR3 runs 15 residues. Trimming stripped 5 bases from V and 6 bases from J, with 18 bases between. Per germline, CDR1 SEHNR and CDR2 FQNEAQ (reference sequence). The CDR3 sequence is CASSPRNRKGDTQYF. The DNA of the CDR3 is TGTGCCAGCAGCCCAAGGAACAGGAAAGGGGATACGCAGTATTTT.

The V and J genes are TRBV5-5 and TRBJ2-7; possible D gene TRBD1, 7 bases. The CDR3 runs 14 residues. Trimming removed 4 bases from V and 3 bases from J, with 14 bases in between. The germline CDR1 and CDR2 sequences are SGHKS and YYEKEE (reference sequence). CDR3 nucleotide sequence: TGTGCCAGCAGCAAGGGGGCGGGATTCTACGAGCAGTACTTC. Residues: CASSKGAGFYEQYF.

CDR3 nucleotides: TGTGCCAGCTCACCAAAGATCATGGATGAGCAGTTCTTC. Translation: CASSPKIMDEQFF. This chain joins TRBV18 and TRBJ2-1, with D hard to call. The V end lost 2 bases, the J end lost 8 bases, and 10 bases lay between the germline ends. Germline V lookup: CDR1 KGHSH, CDR2 LQKENI. CDR3 length: 13 residues.

This clonotype has a single count. This sequence joins TRBV5-6 and TRBJ1-1, with D hard to call. Germline V gene data show CDR1 as SGHDT and CDR2 as YYEEEE. Trimming took off 3 bases at V and 5 bases at J, with 14 bases between the two ends. This CDR3 has 14 residues. This CDR3 is CASSSGITWTEAFF. In nucleotides, the CDR3 is TGTGCCAGCAGCTCCGGGATCACCTGGACTGAAGCTTTCTTT.

This clonotype has just a few counts. CDR3 protein: CASSLPRGGGAVNEQFF. CDR3 sequence (DNA): TGTGCCAGCAGCTTACCCCGGGGCGGGGGGGCAGTCAATGAGCAGTTCTTC. V and J are TRBV7-2 and TRBJ2-1; TRBD2 matches 9 bases. Trimming cost V 2 bases and J 6 bases; bases outside gene matches: 11. CDR3 length: 17 residues. CDR1 is SGHTA, CDR2 FQGNSA, per germline.

Points on this clonotype: This may be a read error: a much more frequent sequence differs by one nucleotide. The rearrangement uses TRBV4-1 and TRBJ2-1, with D possibly being TRBD1 or TRBD2 (5 bases each). This CDR3 has 13 residues. V was shortened by 0 bases and J by 7 bases, with 7 bases between the two germline ends. CDR1 and CDR2 from the germline V gene are MGHRA and YSYEKL. This chain's CDR3 is CASSQEGENEQFF. DNA for the CDR3: TGCGCCAGCAGCCAAGAAGGGGAGAATGAGCAGTTCTTC.

J is TRBJ2-2 and V is TRBV4-3, with 14 bases lining up with TRBD2. The CDR3 spans 17 residues. Germline V CDR1 and CDR2: LGHNA, YSLEER. After removal of 4 bases from V and 4 bases from J, the junction contained 5 bases not matched to a gene. The CDR3 protein is CASSRSTSGGATGELFF. CDR3 bases: TGCGCCAGCAGCCGCTCGACTAGCGGGGGGGCCACCGGGGAGCTGTTTTTT.

This clonotype was recorded at least ten times. The V gene is TRBV10-3, the J gene TRBJ1-1; a possible D gene is TRBD1 (6 bases). The CDR3 is 13 residues long. The germline V and J ends were trimmed by 7 bases and 3 bases, with 12 bases remaining between them. CDR1 and CDR2 (germline): ENHRY, SYGVKD. CDR3 sequence reads: CAITGEGDTEAFF. The CDR3 nucleotides are TGTGCCATCACCGGAGAGGGGGACACTGAAGCTTTCTTT.

The table lists this clonotype with many counts. The genes are TRBV7-9 and TRBJ2-5; unclear D gene. The germline V gene has CDR1 SEHNR and CDR2 FQNEAQ (reference sequence). V shed 5 bases and J shed 2 bases, with 12 bases lying between them. The CDR3 totals 14 residues. In DNA form, the CDR3 reads TGTGCCAGCAGCCCCGTTAACCGTCAAGAGACCCAGTACTTC. Residues: CASSPVNRQETQYF. Full variable domain (missing parts from reference TRBV7-9 and TRBJ2-5): DTGVSQNPRHKITKRGQNVTFRCDPISEHNRLYWYRQTLGQGPEFLTYFQNEAQLEKSRLLSDRFSAERPKGSFSTLEIQRTEQGDSAMYLCASSPVNRQETQYFGPGTRLLVL.

This chain links TRBV27 with TRBJ1-3; D is uncertain. The CDR3 consists of 15 residues. The germline gives CDR1 MNHEY, CDR2 SMNVEV (reference sequence). Trimming left V 2 bases short and J 0 bases short, with 8 bases between. CDR3 protein: CASSLTAHSGNTIYF. The CDR3 nucleotides read TGTGCCAGCAGTTTAACAGCCCACTCTGGAAACACCATATATTTT.

This clonotype was seen at least ten times. The V and J genes are TRBV29-1 and TRBJ1-1; 9 positions match TRBD1. This CDR3 contains 13 residues. V dropped 7 bases and J dropped 5; count of bases not matched to a gene: 8. Per germline, CDR1 SQVTM and CDR2 ANQGSEA. This CDR3 is CSGGDRGDTEAFF. The DNA for the CDR3 is TGCAGCGGGGGCGACAGGGGGGATACTGAAGCTTTCTTT.

This chain links TRBV2 with TRBJ1-2; 7 positions match TRBD1. The CDR3 sequence is 14 residues long. The germline V gene has CDR1 SNHLY and CDR2 FYNNEI. V trimming: 4 bases; J trimming: 8 bases; junction bases outside the gene matches: 10. The CDR3 sequence: CASSGGQAFGGYTF. The CDR3 DNA is TGTGCCAGCAGTGGTGGACAGGCATTCGGAGGCTACACCTTC. The full variable domain, in which reference TRBV2 and TRBJ1-2 provide the parts outside the CDR3, is EPEVTQTPSHQVTQMGQEVILRCVPISNHLYFYWYRQILGQKVEFLVSFYNNEISEKSEIFDDQFSVERPDGSNFTLKIRSTKLEDSAMYFCASSGGQAFGGYTFGSGTRLTVV.

This clonotype was counted a few times. V usage is TRBV7-3 and J usage is TRBJ2-6; TRBD1 agrees at 9 bases. V was pared by 4 bases and J by 3 bases, with 4 bases of the junction left unmatched. Germline CDR1 and CDR2: SGHTA and FQGTGA. CDR3 length: 16 residues. The CDR3 protein is CASSSTGGGGANVLTF. The CDR3 DNA follows: TGTGCCAGCAGCTCTACAGGGGGCGGTGGGGCCAACGTCCTGACTTTC.

This clonotype was picked up a small number of times. This chain links TRBV5-1 with TRBJ2-7; 8 bases match TRBD1. J gave up 5 bases and V 2 bases, and 6 bases lay outside the gene matches. Germline V CDR1 and CDR2: SGHRS, YFSETQ. There are 14 residues in the CDR3. CDR3 amino acids: CASSFRDRHDEQYV. The CDR3 coding sequence is TGCGCCAGCAGCTTCCGGGACAGGCACGACGAGCAGTACGTC.

The sample holds a few counts of this clonotype. The chain joins TRBV20-1 to TRBJ1-2; 8 nucleotides agree with TRBD1. CDR1 and CDR2 (germline): DFQATT, SNEGSKA (reference sequence). J was trimmed by 5 bases and V by 4 bases; bases with no gene match: 15. The CDR3 is made up of 16 amino acids. The CDR3 coding sequence is TGCAGTGCTACGAGTCCGGGACAGGAGATTTTTTATGGCTACACCTTC. Translation gives CSATSPGQEIFYGYTF.

V and J are TRBV5-5 and TRBJ2-7; D call uncertain. The germline V gene has CDR1 SGHKS and CDR2 YYEKEE (reference sequence). Trimming left V 1 base short and J 3 bases short, with 8 bases between. This CDR3 spans 13 amino acids. CDR3 loop: CASSLWDSYEQYV. The CDR3 DNA is TGTGCCAGCAGCTTGTGGGATAGCTACGAGCAGTACGTC.

This clonotype has a handful of counts. At one of its ends the junction is not consistent with the germline gene, which may arise from a read error. The CDR3 DNA reads as TGTGCCAGCAATTACTCCGGATCTTATGGCTACACCTTC. It translates to CASNYSGSYGYTF. The J gene is TRBJ1-2, the V gene TRBV6-5; no definite D call. The CDR3 has 13 amino acids. CDR1 MNHEY and CDR2 SVGAGI come from the germline V gene.

There are many counts of this clonotype. V usage is TRBV5-4 and J usage is TRBJ2-3, with D perhaps TRBD2 (5 bases). Germline V gene data show CDR1 as SGHNT and CDR2 as YYREEE (reference sequence). This CDR3 has 16 amino acids. V shed 4 bases and J shed 3 bases, with 18 bases lying between them. The CDR3 DNA sequence: TGTGCCAGCAGCGCAATAGGACGGGAAAGGACAGATACGCAGTATTTT. Encoded protein: CASSAIGRERTDTQYF.

The genes are TRBV7-2 and TRBJ2-7, with TRBD1 matching over 7 bases. The V segment lost 4 bases and the J segment 2 bases; nucleotides outside the gene matches: 11. Germline CDR1 and CDR2: SGHTA and FQGNSA. This CDR3 has 16 residues. This CDR3 is CASSSRGQSFPYEQYF. CDR3 sequence (DNA): TGTGCCAGCAGCTCCCGGGGACAGTCTTTCCCCTACGAGCAGTACTTC.

This clonotype was seen repeatedly, ten times or more. The chain joins TRBV28 to TRBJ2-7; D gene ambiguous. The V gene lost 3 bases and the J gene lost 3 bases, with 9 bases spanning the gap. The CDR3 is 13 amino acids. Germline V lookup: CDR1 MDHEN, CDR2 SYDVKM. CDR3 in DNA: TGTGCCAGCAGTTTGGACGGTCTCTACGAGCAGTACTTC. Protein sequence: CASSLDGLYEQYF. Full variable domain (outside the CDR3, taken from reference TRBV28 and TRBJ2-7): DVKVTQSSRYLVKRTGEKVFLECVQDMDHENMFWYRQDPGLGLRLIYFSYDVKMKEKGDIPEGYSVSREKKERFSLILESASTNQTSMYLCASSLDGLYEQYFGPGTRLTVT.

This clonotype was seen only a few times. This chain links TRBV20-1 with TRBJ2-3, with 11 bases aligning to TRBD2. In germline, CDR1 is DFQATT, CDR2 SNEGSKA (reference sequence). With V trimmed by 4 bases and J by 0 bases, 9 bases remained unmatched. The CDR3 runs to 17 residues. The CDR3 reads CSATGTSGVPSTDTQYF. The CDR3 DNA follows: TGCAGTGCTACCGGGACTAGCGGAGTTCCTAGCACAGATACGCAGTATTTT.

This clonotype has at least ten counts. CDR3 sequence reads: CASSYRDRVTDTQYF. CDR3 DNA: TGCGCCAGCAGCTACCGGGACAGGGTTACAGATACGCAGTATTTT. The V call is TRBV5-1, the J call TRBJ2-3; 9 bases agree with TRBD1. CDR3 length: 15 amino acids. V dropped 3 bases and J dropped 3; count of bases not matched to a gene: 5. Germline V gives CDR1 SGHRS, CDR2 YFSETQ.

This clonotype was seen many times. The chain has TRBV6-2 or TRBV6-3 and TRBJ1-5, with TRBD1 matching over 8 bases. The CDR3 has 16 amino acids. The trim removed 2 bases at V and 2 bases at J, leaving 5 bases unmatched. Germline V gives CDR1 MNHEY, CDR2 SVGEGT. Here the CDR3 DNA reads TGTGCCAGCAGTTACCCGGACAGGGCGGGCAATCAGCCCCAGCATTTT. This gives the protein CASSYPDRAGNQPQHF.